The TCR beta chain described here comes from a study of shared clonotypes between healthy human individuals. The assay was immunoSEQ multiplex PCR, and TCRdb's table has in-frame clones only and misses some. Altogether approximately 2.1 million clones are present, roughly 93% being singletons, with the ten largest covering about 0.39%. The germline CDR1 and CDR2 sequences are MNHEY and SMNVEV (reference sequence). CDR3 length: 14 residues. The germline V and J ends were trimmed by 4 bases and 2 bases, with 11 bases remaining between them. Input material: naive CD4+ T cells from PBMCs. As to subset: CD45RA+ positively selected. J is TRBJ2-5 and V is TRBV27, with a tentative D call TRBD2 (6 bases). The sequence came from a man in his late teens or twenties in good health. Some clones in this sample may be carry-over from other donors' samples. The CDR3 loop is CASSWRRGQETQYF. CDR3 sequence (DNA): TGTGCCAGCAGTTGGAGGAGGGGACAAGAGACCCAGTACTTC.